One sample yielded the 10 T cell receptor beta chains listed below, sequenced in a study of blood T cell repertoires in COVID-19. Only in-frame clones appear in the TCRdb table, and some are missing; sequencing was by immunoSEQ multiplex PCR. The sample consists of roughly 87,000 clones, 89% of them appearing once. Sequenced input: peripheral blood. All receptors derive from an elderly woman with active COVID-19.

The DNA for the CDR3 is TGTGCCAGCACTCGGACTAGCGGGGGGCCCCCCTACGAGCAGTACTTC. Protein: CASTRTSGGPPYEQYF. V usage is TRBV28 and J usage is TRBJ2-7; 14 nucleotides match TRBD2. This CDR3 comprises 16 residues. Looked up from germline, CDR1 is MDHEN and CDR2 is SYDVKM. V was pared by 7 bases and J by 2 bases, with 7 bases of the junction left unmatched.

In its sample, this clone was seen once. The CDR3 loop reads CSASGYEQYF. The CDR3 DNA follows: TGCAGTGCCAGCGGCTACGAGCAGTACTTC. The chain recombines TRBV20-1 with TRBJ2-7, with D maybe TRBD2 (5 bases). Germline V gene sequence: CDR1 DFQATT, CDR2 SNEGSKA (reference sequence). This CDR3 has 10 residues. Deletions cut 6 bases from V and 3 bases from J, with 6 bases between.

The DNA of the CDR3 is TGTGCCAGCAGCCAGACAGGGAACTATGGCTACACCTTC. Translation: CASSQTGNYGYTF. The chain couples TRBV5-6 to TRBJ1-2; 7 bases map to TRBD1. The CDR3 extends over 13 amino acids. Per germline, CDR1 SGHDT and CDR2 YYEEEE. Trimming removed 4 bases from V and 2 bases from J; junction bases left unmatched: 2.

This clone has just one count. The chain employs TRBV19 and TRBJ2-7, with D perhaps matching TRBD1 (6 bases). The CDR3 length is 14 residues. Trimming left V 3 bases short and J 9 bases short, with 18 bases between. The V gene's germline CDR1 is LNHDA and CDR2 SQIVND (reference sequence). CDR3 residues: CASSIGRGLRGQYF. The CDR3 bases are TGTGCCAGTAGTATTGGCAGGGGTCTACGAGGGCAGTACTTC.

The chain couples TRBV3-1 (or the pseudogene TRBV3-2) to TRBJ1-1; 9 bases are shared with TRBD1. The trim removed 5 bases at V and 2 bases at J, leaving 6 bases unmatched. Germline values: CDR1 LGHDT, CDR2 YNNKEL (reference sequence). The CDR3 runs to 15 residues. This chain's CDR3 is CASSKTTGGNTEAFF. CDR3 nucleotide sequence: TGTGCCAGCAGCAAGACGACAGGGGGAAACACTGAAGCTTTCTTT.

The gene calls are TRBV20-1 and TRBJ1-1; D is possibly TRBD1 (5 bases). Germline V gene sequence: CDR1 DFQATT, CDR2 SNEGSKA (reference sequence). This CDR3 spans 15 amino acids. V lost 3 bases and J 5 bases, leaving 19 bases between the germline ends. The DNA for the CDR3 is TGCAGTGCTAGTTTAGCAGGGCGTGCGTGGACTGAAGCTTTCTTT. Protein product: CSASLAGRAWTEAFF.

The V gene is TRBV24-1, the J gene TRBJ2-1, with 7 bases lining up with TRBD2. V gave up 5 bases and J gave up 13 bases; unmatched junction bases: 4. CDR1 is KGHDR and CDR2 is SFDVKD in the germline V gene. The CDR3 has 11 amino acids. For the CDR3, the DNA is TGTGCCACCAGTGGAGGCGGGAGCCAGTTCTTC. It is translated as CATSGGGSQFF.

The chain recombines TRBV14 with TRBJ1-2; weak D call: TRBD1 (5 bases). Germline assignment: CDR1 SGHDN and CDR2 FVKESK. This CDR3 has 12 residues. Trimming cost V 2 bases and J 5 bases, with 6 bases left between them. CDR3 nucleotides: TGTGCCAGCAGCCAACAGGGTTATGGCTACACCTTC. It specifies CASSQQGYGYTF.

The chain has TRBV2 and TRBJ2-1, with TRBD1 matching over 8 bases. V was pared by 8 bases and J by 7 bases, with 10 bases of the junction left unmatched. The CDR3 is 14 residues long. Germline CDR1 SNHLY, CDR2 FYNNEI. In DNA, the CDR3 is TGTGCCAGCGCCGGGACAGGAAGGGTTAATGAGCAGTTCTTC. As protein: CASAGTGRVNEQFF.

CDR3 amino acids: CATSRGQGYQNTGELFF. CDR3 DNA: TGTGCCACCAGCAGGGGACAGGGGTACCAGAACACCGGGGAGCTGTTTTTT. This chain uses TRBV15 with TRBJ2-2; 10 bases are shared with TRBD1. The J segment lost 1 base and the V segment lost 3 bases, leaving 5 bases of the junction unmatched. Germline V gene data show CDR1 as LNHNV and CDR2 as YYDKDF (reference sequence). The CDR3 is 17 residues long.